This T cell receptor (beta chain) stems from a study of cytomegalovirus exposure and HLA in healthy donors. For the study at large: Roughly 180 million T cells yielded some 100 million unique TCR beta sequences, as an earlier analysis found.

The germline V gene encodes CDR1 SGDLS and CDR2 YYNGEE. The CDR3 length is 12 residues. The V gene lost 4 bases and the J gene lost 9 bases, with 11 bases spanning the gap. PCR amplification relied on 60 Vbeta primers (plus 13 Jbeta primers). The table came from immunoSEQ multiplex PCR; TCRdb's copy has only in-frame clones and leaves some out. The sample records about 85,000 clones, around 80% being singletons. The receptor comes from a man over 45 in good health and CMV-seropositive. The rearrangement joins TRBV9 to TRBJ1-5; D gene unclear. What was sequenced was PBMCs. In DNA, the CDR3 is TGTGCCAGCAGCAAAGAGGGATCGCCCCAGCATTTT. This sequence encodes CASSKEGSPQHF.